The 22 T cell receptor beta chains below all came from one sample that was sequenced in a study of T cell responses to AZD1222 COVID-19 vaccine. Here immunoSEQ multiplex PCR was the method, and the copy in TCRdb shows in-frame clones only, minus some. The sample carries 70,000 to 90,000 clones, around 86% recorded once. Here the sequenced sample was peripheral blood, taken 28 days after the second AZD1222 dose. These receptors all stem from an adult who received the AZD1222 COVID-19 vaccine.

The chain uses TRBV5-5 and TRBJ1-2, with no clear D. From germline, CDR1 is SGHKS and CDR2 YYEKEE (reference sequence). V gave up 1 base and J gave up 4 bases, with 8 bases separating them. CDR3 length: 13 amino acids. CDR3 amino acids: CASSLPSAYGYTF. CDR3 DNA sequence: TGTGCCAGCAGCTTGCCGTCGGCCTATGGCTACACCTTC.

V and J are TRBV24-1 and TRBJ2-1, with 8 positions matching TRBD2. From germline, CDR1 is KGHDR and CDR2 SFDVKD. The V segment lost 3 bases and the J segment 2 bases; nucleotides outside the gene matches: 5. The length of the CDR3 is 16 residues. This CDR3 reads CATSDVDGGAYNEQFF. CDR3 DNA sequence: TGTGCCACCAGTGATGTCGACGGGGGGGCCTACAATGAGCAGTTCTTC.

The genes are TRBV6-5 and TRBJ1-6; D unresolved. Germline V gene lookup returns CDR1 MNHEY and CDR2 SVGAGI. V was pared by 3 bases and J by 2 bases, with 8 bases between. The CDR3 sequence is 15 residues long. This CDR3 is CASSYRETYNSPLHF. In nucleotides, the CDR3 is TGTGCCAGCAGTTATAGGGAAACCTATAATTCACCCCTCCACTTT.

This sequence joins TRBV19 and TRBJ2-2; maybe TRBD2 (5 bases). The CDR3 is 12 residues long. The germline CDR1 and CDR2 sequences are LNHDA and SQIVND (reference sequence). V was trimmed by 5 bases and J by 5 bases, leaving 6 bases between them. CDR3 coding DNA: TGTGCCAGTAGTTGGACTACCGGGGAGCTGTTTTTT. Translation: CASSWTTGELFF.

The CDR3 DNA reads TGTGCCAGCAGTTCTAGGGACAGGGTGTCCTACGAGCAGTACTTC. This sequence encodes CASSSRDRVSYEQYF. The J gene is TRBJ2-7, the V gene TRBV28, with 9 bases aligning to TRBD1. V was pared by 4 bases and J by 1 base, with 5 bases of the junction left unmatched. There are 15 residues in the CDR3. Germline V gives CDR1 MDHEN, CDR2 SYDVKM.

The chain employs TRBV27 and TRBJ1-6, with D possibly matching TRBD1 (5 bases). The V and J ends lost 5 bases and 0 bases respectively, with 11 bases between them. This CDR3 is built from 16 residues. The V gene's germline CDR1 is MNHEY and CDR2 SMNVEV (reference sequence). The CDR3 region is CASSAGQSSYNSPLHF. For the CDR3, the DNA is TGTGCCAGCAGTGCGGGGCAGAGCTCCTATAATTCACCCCTCCACTTT.

The V call is TRBV2, the J call TRBJ2-1; TRBD2 might be the D (6 bases). Germline lookup yields CDR1 SNHLY and CDR2 FYNNEI. This CDR3 is 16 amino acids long. Trimming took 7 bases from V and 4 from J, leaving 20 bases between them. In DNA form, the CDR3 reads TGTGCCAGCAAGCCGCCTTCCGGGACTGATTACAATGAGCAGTTCTTC. This sequence encodes CASKPPSGTDYNEQFF.

The chain couples TRBV29-1 to TRBJ1-1; the D gene is possibly TRBD1 (5 bases). Trimming shortened V by 4 bases and J by 9 bases, and 21 bases separated the two germline ends. Germline CDR1 reads SQVTM; CDR2 reads ANQGSEA. This CDR3 is built from 14 residues. This CDR3 reads CSVASPFRGKQAFF. The CDR3 DNA sequence: TGCAGCGTTGCCAGCCCCTTTCGGGGGAAGCAAGCTTTCTTT.

The chain joins TRBV7-9 to TRBJ2-2; D uncertain. The germline CDR1 and CDR2 sequences are SEHNR and FQNEAQ (reference sequence). This CDR3 is 13 amino acids long. V lost 6 bases and J lost 5, with 10 bases in between. The CDR3 is CASSQGSTGELFF. CDR3 nucleotides: TGTGCCAGCAGTCAAGGGTCGACCGGGGAGCTGTTTTTT.

The chain has TRBV12-3 or TRBV12-4 and TRBJ1-5; D gene ambiguous. V lost 6 bases, J lost 4 bases, and 7 bases lay in between. The CDR3 spans 12 residues. CDR3 DNA: TGTGCCAGCAGCGCTCGAAATCAGCCCCAGCATTTT. As protein: CASSARNQPQHF.

This chain joins TRBV15 and TRBJ2-1; 8 positions agree with TRBD1. V lost 4 bases, J lost 8 bases, and 4 bases stayed unmatched. The germline gives CDR1 LNHNV, CDR2 YYDKDF (reference sequence). This CDR3 region has 13 residues. The CDR3, as DNA: TGTGCCACCAGCAAGGACAGGGTCGATGAGCAGTTCTTC. Translating it yields CATSKDRVDEQFF.

As regards this clone: Distinct nucleotide sequences in the sample also encode this CDR3. The chain joins TRBV20-1 to TRBJ2-1; D possibly corresponds to TRBD1 (5 bases). The CDR3 length is 11 residues. V lost 2 bases, J lost 6 bases, and 5 bases lay in between. CDR1 is DFQATT, CDR2 SNEGSKA, per germline (reference sequence). CDR3 amino acids: CSARRGNEQFF. The CDR3 region has the DNA TGCAGTGCTAGAAGGGGCAATGAGCAGTTCTTC.

This chain joins TRBV12-3 or TRBV12-4 and TRBJ2-7; the D gene is possibly TRBD2 (6 bases). The V end lost 3 bases, the J end lost 0 bases, and 6 bases lay between the germline ends. The CDR3 is 13 amino acids. Here the CDR3 reads CASSFGSSYEQYF. As DNA, the CDR3 is TGTGCCAGCAGTTTCGGGAGCTCCTACGAGCAGTACTTC.

This clone was found once. CDR3 in amino acids: CASSSRTGLNNSPLHF. The CDR3 bases are TGTGCCAGCAGCTCCCGGACAGGGCTCAATAATTCACCCCTCCACTTT. V usage is TRBV7-9 and J usage is TRBJ1-6, with TRBD1 matching over 8 bases. The CDR3 is made up of 16 amino acids. Germline lookup yields CDR1 SEHNR and CDR2 FQNEAQ (reference sequence). Trimming cost V 4 bases and J 5 bases; bases outside gene matches: 7.

This clone was seen a handful of times. V and J are TRBV13 and TRBJ1-5; tentative D call: TRBD1 (5 bases). Germline V gives CDR1 PRHDT, CDR2 FYEKMQ (reference sequence). The V and J ends lost 0 bases and 1 base respectively, with 10 bases between them. This CDR3 spans 16 amino acids. The CDR3 nucleotides are TGTGCCAGCAGCTTAGGGGGCAAGGGGAGCAATCAGCCCCAGCATTTT. This encodes CASSLGGKGSNQPQHF.

This clone has only one observation. The rearrangement links TRBV19 to TRBJ2-1, with 7 bases that match TRBD2. The trim removed 8 bases at V and 9 bases at J, leaving 7 bases unmatched. The germline gives CDR1 LNHDA, CDR2 SQIVND (reference sequence). CDR3 length: 12 amino acids. CDR3 in amino acids: CASWGGQAEQFF. The CDR3 DNA is TGTGCCAGTTGGGGGGGTCAGGCTGAGCAGTTCTTC.

This chain connects TRBV6-6 to TRBJ1-2; no clear D. V was pared by 7 bases and J by 4 bases, with 7 bases between. Germline lookup yields CDR1 MNHNY and CDR2 SVGAGI (reference sequence). CDR3 length: 11 residues. As DNA, the CDR3 is TGTGCCAGCACGGACGGCTATGGCTACACCTTC. The encoded protein is CASTDGYGYTF.

The chain is built from TRBV2 and TRBJ1-4; 12 bases fit TRBD1. The germline CDR1 and CDR2 sequences are SNHLY and FYNNEI. J lost 8 bases, V lost 6 bases, and 16 bases had no gene match. CDR3 length equals 18 residues. The CDR3 DNA follows: TGTGCCAGCAGGCCGGGACAGGGGGCATCGGAGTATGGGGAAAAACTGTTTTTT. Protein: CASRPGQGASEYGEKLFF.

This chain uses TRBV6-4 with TRBJ1-5; no clear D. Trimming removed 0 bases from V and 6 bases from J, with 15 bases in between. Germline V gene lookup returns CDR1 MRHNA and CDR2 SNTAGT. This CDR3 spans 16 amino acids. CDR3 protein: CASSDSRASVVQPQHF. As DNA, the CDR3 is TGTGCCAGCAGTGACTCGAGGGCCTCGGTCGTTCAGCCCCAGCATTTT.

This clone was seen more than once but under ten times. This chain uses TRBV15 with TRBJ2-7; D ambiguous. Looked up from germline, CDR1 is LNHNV and CDR2 is YYDKDF (reference sequence). The V end was cut by 4 bases, the J end by 5 bases, with 12 bases between. The CDR3 totals 13 residues. Here the CDR3 reads CATSKTGLDEQYF. The CDR3 DNA sequence: TGTGCCACCAGCAAGACCGGGTTGGACGAGCAGTACTTC.

The sample holds one count of this clone. The V call is TRBV7-3, the J call TRBJ1-5, with D unclear. CDR1 and CDR2 from the germline V gene are SGHTA and FQGTGA. This CDR3 comprises 14 residues. Deletions cut 5 bases from V and 7 bases from J, with 15 bases between. CDR3 nucleotide sequence: TGTGCCAGCAGCCTACCAAGGGTCGTCCAGCCCCAGCATTTT. Protein: CASSLPRVVQPQHF.

CDR3 bases: TGCGCCAGCAGCAGAAAAGACAGGGGAACTGAAGCTTTCTTT. Its protein product is CASSRKDRGTEAFF. J is TRBJ1-1 and V is TRBV5-1; TRBD1 aligns across 8 bases. This CDR3 region has 14 residues. Trimming took 4 bases from V and 5 from J; bases not matched to a gene: 7. Germline CDR1 is SGHRS and CDR2 is YFSETQ.